This TCR beta chain emerged from a study of beta chain features in type 1 diabetes. The authors sorted CD4+ naive, central memory, regulatory and stem cell-like memory cells via CD45RO/CCR7/CD25/CD127/CD95/CD27. In regard to this clone: Antigen: not known.

Study conclusions and caveats: For Type 1 diabetes patients, all four CD4+ subsets carried TCRB CDR3s that were moderately but significantly shorter. The naive, central memory and Treg TCRB repertoires of patients appeared to be more similar to one another than those of healthy donors.

Sequencing targeted expressed TCRB transcripts, as all isolated RNA had been reverse transcribed. The method was immunoSEQ multiplex PCR; TCRdb's version includes in-frame clones alone and lacks a portion of them. The profile shows 200,000 to 300,000 clones, approximately 10% of them singletons. The germline V gene has CDR1 GTSNPN and CDR2 SVGIG (reference sequence). CDR3 length: 13 residues. The V end lost 0 bases, the J end lost 5 bases, and 8 bases lay between the germline ends. This chain uses TRBV30 with TRBJ1-5; D uncertain. What was sequenced was naive CD4+ T cells from blood. The clonotype originates from a man aged 30-40 years with type 1 diabetes. The CDR3 DNA follows: TGTGCCTGGAGTGTAAAAAGCTATCAGCCCCAGCATTTT. This codes for CAWSVKSYQPQHF.